Following are 11 T cell receptor beta chains from one sample sequenced in a study of technical replicates of blood from a few donors. Method: immunoSEQ multiplex PCR; TCRdb's copy keeps in-frame clones and lacks some. The sample records approximately 69,000 clones, almost 98% being singletons. Input material: T cells isolated from PBMCs. Receptors were obtained from a human donor in good health.

In DNA form, the CDR3 reads TGTGCCTGGAGTATCTTGAGGGCAGGAAACACCATATATTTT. Amino acids: CAWSILRAGNTIYF. The chain employs TRBV30 and TRBJ1-3; D gene uncertain. The CDR3 extends over 14 amino acids. V was clipped by 2 bases and J by 4 bases, with 12 bases between them. Germline CDR1 is GTSNPN and CDR2 is SVGIG (reference sequence).

The gene calls are TRBV4-1 and TRBJ2-1, with D possibly matching TRBD2 (5 bases). V gave up 1 base and J gave up 9 bases, with 10 bases separating them. Germline CDR1 reads MGHRA; CDR2 reads YSYEKL. The CDR3 consists of 13 residues. The CDR3 loop reads CASSQGWRTEQFF. Here the CDR3 DNA reads TGCGCCAGCAGCCAAGGTTGGAGGACTGAGCAGTTCTTC.

This clone was recorded only once. V is TRBV30 and J is TRBJ2-2; 8 positions match TRBD2. This CDR3 contains 15 residues. With 3 bases clipped from V and 5 bases from J, the junction kept 8 bases outside the gene matches. Germline lookup yields CDR1 GTSNPN and CDR2 SVGIG (reference sequence). As DNA, the CDR3 is TGTGCCTGGAGGGAACCGGGACTAGATACCGGGGAGCTGTTTTTT. This encodes CAWREPGLDTGELFF.

The genes are TRBV6-6 and TRBJ2-5; possible D gene TRBD2, 6 bases. This CDR3 has 13 amino acids. V was shortened by 2 bases and J by 5 bases, with 9 bases between the two germline ends. From germline, CDR1 is MNHNY and CDR2 SVGAGI (reference sequence). CDR3 in amino acids: CASSYRAGETQYF. CDR3 sequence (DNA): TGTGCCAGCAGTTACCGGGCGGGGGAGACCCAGTACTTC.

This chain joins TRBV4-1 and TRBJ2-7; TRBD1 might be the D (6 bases). This CDR3 spans 13 amino acids. Trimming shortened V by 3 bases and J by 2 bases, and 8 bases separated the two germline ends. CDR1 is MGHRA and CDR2 is YSYEKL in the germline V gene. For the CDR3, the DNA is TGCGCCAGCAGCCAGAGGACAGCCTACGAGCAGTACTTC. Its translation: CASSQRTAYEQYF.

The chain is built from TRBV5-1 and TRBJ2-1; 7 bases are shared with TRBD2. This CDR3 is 14 amino acids long. Germline V gives CDR1 SGHRS, CDR2 YFSETQ. Trimming took 6 bases from V and 7 from J; bases not matched to a gene: 10. CDR3 sequence reads: CASIRDYSGNEQFF. CDR3 DNA: TGCGCCAGCATCCGGGACTACTCGGGGAATGAGCAGTTCTTC.

The chain employs TRBV7-8 and TRBJ2-1; tentative D call: TRBD2 (7 bases). Germline loops: CDR1 SGHVS, CDR2 FQNEAQ. The ends were cut back, 3 bases at V and 3 bases at J, with 12 bases in the middle. CDR3 size: 15 residues. Written as DNA, the CDR3 is TGTGCCAGCAGCTTTGAGGGGGGGAGCTACAATGAGCAGTTCTTC. This gives the protein CASSFEGGSYNEQFF.

The chain recombines TRBV7-9 with TRBJ2-6, with TRBD2 as a possible D gene (5 bases). Between the trimmed V and J ends, which lost 3 bases and 11 bases, there was a span of 17 bases. Germline CDR1 is SEHNR and CDR2 is FQNEAQ (reference sequence). The CDR3 runs 15 residues. CDR3 nucleotides: TGTGCCAGCAGCTTCGATACCGGGGTAGCCGACGTCCTGACTTTC. Translating it yields CASSFDTGVADVLTF.

This chain joins TRBV7-8 and TRBJ2-1; 7 bases map to TRBD1. The germline V gene encodes CDR1 SGHVS and CDR2 FQNEAQ. This CDR3 comprises 13 residues. V was clipped by 5 bases and J by 12 bases; unmatched bases: 10. CDR3 sequence reads: CASSPGGLGWQFF. For the CDR3, the DNA is TGTGCCAGCAGCCCAGGGGGATTGGGGTGGCAGTTCTTC.

The rearrangement uses TRBV12-1 and TRBJ1-5; TRBD1, the D gene given by the table, was not confirmed from the DNA. TRBV12-1 is termed a pseudogene. There are 16 residues in the CDR3. CDR3 sequence reads: CASSFSDRGRNQPQHF. The CDR3 region has the DNA TGTGCCAGCAGCTTCTCCGACAGGGGGCGAAATCAGCCCCAGCATTTT.

V gene TRBV25-1 combines with J gene TRBJ1-2, with 7 bases that match TRBD1. J gave up 6 bases and V 2 bases, and 9 bases lay outside the gene matches. The CDR3 extends over 15 amino acids. Germline V gene lookup returns CDR1 MGHDK and CDR2 SYGVNS. CDR3: CASSEIQQGWDGYTF. The CDR3 DNA reads as TGTGCCAGCAGTGAAATCCAACAGGGGTGGGATGGCTACACCTTC.